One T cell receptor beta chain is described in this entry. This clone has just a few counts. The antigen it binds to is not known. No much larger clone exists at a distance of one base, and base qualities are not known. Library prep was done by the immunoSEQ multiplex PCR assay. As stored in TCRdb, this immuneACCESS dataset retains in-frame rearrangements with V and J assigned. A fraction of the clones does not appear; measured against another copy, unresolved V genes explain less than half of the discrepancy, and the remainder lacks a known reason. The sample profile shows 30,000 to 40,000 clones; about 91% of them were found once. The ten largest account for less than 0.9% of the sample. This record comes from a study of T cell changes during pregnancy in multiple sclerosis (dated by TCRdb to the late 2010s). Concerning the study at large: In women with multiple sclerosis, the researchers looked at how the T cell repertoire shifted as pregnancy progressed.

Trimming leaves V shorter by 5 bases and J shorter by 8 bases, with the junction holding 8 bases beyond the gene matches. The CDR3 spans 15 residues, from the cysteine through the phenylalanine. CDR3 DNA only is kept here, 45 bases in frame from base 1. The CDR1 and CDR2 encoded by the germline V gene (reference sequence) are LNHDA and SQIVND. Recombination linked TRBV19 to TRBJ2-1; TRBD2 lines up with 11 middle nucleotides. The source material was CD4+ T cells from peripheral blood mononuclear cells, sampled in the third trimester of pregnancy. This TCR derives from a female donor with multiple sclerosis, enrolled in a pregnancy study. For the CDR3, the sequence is CASSPTTSGTYEQFF. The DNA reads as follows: TGTGCCAGTAGTCCTACGACTAGCGGGACCTATGAGCAGTTCTTC.